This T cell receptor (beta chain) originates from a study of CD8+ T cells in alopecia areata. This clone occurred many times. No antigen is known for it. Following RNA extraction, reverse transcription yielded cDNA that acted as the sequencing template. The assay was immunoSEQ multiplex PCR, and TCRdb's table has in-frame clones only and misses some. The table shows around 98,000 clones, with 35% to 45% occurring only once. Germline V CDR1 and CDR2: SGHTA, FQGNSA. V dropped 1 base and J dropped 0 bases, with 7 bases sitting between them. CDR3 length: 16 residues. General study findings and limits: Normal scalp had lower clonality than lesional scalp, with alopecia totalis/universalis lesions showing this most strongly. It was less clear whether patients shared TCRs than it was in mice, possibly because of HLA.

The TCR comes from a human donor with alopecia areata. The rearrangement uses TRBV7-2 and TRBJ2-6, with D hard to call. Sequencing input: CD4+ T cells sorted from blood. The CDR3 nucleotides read TGTGCCAGCAGCTTAGGGCAGCACTCTGGGGCCAACGTCCTGACTTTC. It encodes CASSLGQHSGANVLTF. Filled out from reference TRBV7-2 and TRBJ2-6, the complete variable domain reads GAGVSQSPSNKVTEKGKDVELRCDPISGHTALYWYRQSLGQGLEFLIYFQGNSAPDKSGLPSDRFSAERTGGSVSTLTIQRTQQEDSAVYLCASSLGQHSGANVLTFGAGSRLTVL.